The 10 T cell receptor beta chains in this list originate from one sample, sequenced in a study of T cell responses to AZD1222 COVID-19 vaccine. Using immunoSEQ multiplex PCR, the repertoire was profiled, and TCRdb retains in-frame clones only, with some absent. This table holds about 120,000 clones, about four fifths found once. Material: peripheral blood, obtained on day 0 of AZD1222 vaccination. These receptors were collected from an adult in good health.

V gene TRBV19 combines with J gene TRBJ2-7; 8 positions agree with TRBD2. After removal of 5 bases from V and 9 bases from J, the junction contained 3 bases not matched to a gene. This CDR3 has 11 residues. Looked up from germline, CDR1 is LNHDA and CDR2 is SQIVND (reference sequence). The CDR3 bases are TGTGCCAGTAGTCCCGGGAGGGGGCAGTACTTC. The encoded protein is CASSPGRGQYF.

The rearrangement uses TRBV19 and TRBJ2-1; D might be TRBD2 (5 bases). This CDR3 contains 12 residues. From germline, CDR1 is LNHDA and CDR2 SQIVND (reference sequence). V lost 6 bases and J lost 8, with 11 bases in between. Written as DNA, the CDR3 is TGTGCCAGTAGGACGGGGTTGGATGAGCAGTTCTTC. Its protein product is CASRTGLDEQFF. Filled out from reference TRBV19 and TRBJ2-1, the complete variable domain reads DGGITQSPKYLFRKEGQNVTLSCEQNLNHDAMYWYRQDPGQGLRLIYYSQIVNDFQKGDIAEGYSVSREKKESFPLTVTSAQKNPTAFYLCASRTGLDEQFFGPGTRLTVL.

This clone is medium-sized by share. The chain links TRBV12-3 or TRBV12-4 to TRBJ2-1; no clear D. Trimming pared 1 base from V and 7 bases from J, leaving 2 bases between. The CDR3 runs 11 residues. CDR3: CASSLGNEQFF. CDR3 bases: TGTGCCAGCAGTTTAGGGAATGAGCAGTTCTTC.

V usage is TRBV28 and J usage is TRBJ1-2, with 11 bases identical to TRBD1. This CDR3 region has 16 residues. V shed 0 bases, J shed 4 bases, and the junction held 4 bases outside the gene matches. Germline loops: CDR1 MDHEN, CDR2 SYDVKM. CDR3 sequence (DNA): TGTGCCAGCAGTTTATGGGGGACAGGGGGGTCCTATGGCTACACCTTC. It is translated as CASSLWGTGGSYGYTF.

This clone was counted a few times. The same CDR3 arises from other DNA sequences in this sample as well. The chain joins TRBV7-2 to TRBJ2-2; 7 positions match TRBD1. The length of the CDR3 is 14 residues. In germline, CDR1 is SGHTA, CDR2 FQGNSA. V was clipped by 2 bases and J by 4 bases; unmatched bases: 1. The CDR3: CASSLNRGTGELFF. The CDR3 DNA reads TGTGCCAGCAGCTTAAACAGGGGCACCGGGGAGCTGTTTTTT.

V usage is TRBV6-5 and J usage is TRBJ1-2; unclear D gene. The V end lost 2 bases, the J end lost 10 bases, and 14 bases lay between the germline ends. CDR3 length: 13 amino acids. CDR1 and CDR2 from the germline V gene are MNHEY and SVGAGI. The CDR3 region has the DNA TGTGCCAGCAGTTACACACAATTCCTCTTCTACACCTTC. It encodes CASSYTQFLFYTF.

The rearrangement joins TRBV5-1 to TRBJ2-1; 14 nucleotides line up with TRBD2. The J segment lost 8 bases and the V segment lost 4 bases, leaving 8 bases of the junction unmatched. Germline-derived CDR1 and CDR2 are SGHRS and YFSETQ. This CDR3 has 16 amino acids. The CDR3 loop reads CASSGGLAGVLYEQFF. For the CDR3, the DNA is TGCGCCAGCAGCGGGGGACTAGCGGGAGTTTTATATGAGCAGTTCTTC.

CDR3 DNA: TGCGCCAGCAGCTTGGACCTCAATCAGCCCCAGCATTTT. It specifies CASSLDLNQPQHF. The genes are TRBV5-1 and TRBJ1-5; unclear D gene. The CDR3 spans 13 residues. V lost 0 bases and J 3 bases, leaving 4 bases between the germline ends. Germline assignment: CDR1 SGHRS and CDR2 YFSETQ.

A single count supports this clone. The V call is TRBV18, the J call TRBJ1-4; weak D call: TRBD1 (5 bases). This CDR3 is built from 15 residues. Trimming shortened V by 3 bases and J by 0 bases, and 8 bases separated the two germline ends. Germline V gene data show CDR1 as KGHSH and CDR2 as LQKENI. Written as DNA, the CDR3 is TGTGCCAGCTCACCGAGGGGAGCAACTAATGAAAAACTGTTTTTT. Amino acid sequence: CASSPRGATNEKLFF.

The chain uses TRBV4-2 and TRBJ2-7, with D uncertain. This CDR3 contains 15 residues. V lost 0 bases to trimming and J lost 4 bases, with 13 bases between them. CDR1 and CDR2 from the germline V gene are LGHNA and YNFKEQ. CDR3 sequence (DNA): TGTGCCAGCAGCCAAGATCTCGCTTTGGGATACGAGCAGTACTTC. Its protein is CASSQDLALGYEQYF.